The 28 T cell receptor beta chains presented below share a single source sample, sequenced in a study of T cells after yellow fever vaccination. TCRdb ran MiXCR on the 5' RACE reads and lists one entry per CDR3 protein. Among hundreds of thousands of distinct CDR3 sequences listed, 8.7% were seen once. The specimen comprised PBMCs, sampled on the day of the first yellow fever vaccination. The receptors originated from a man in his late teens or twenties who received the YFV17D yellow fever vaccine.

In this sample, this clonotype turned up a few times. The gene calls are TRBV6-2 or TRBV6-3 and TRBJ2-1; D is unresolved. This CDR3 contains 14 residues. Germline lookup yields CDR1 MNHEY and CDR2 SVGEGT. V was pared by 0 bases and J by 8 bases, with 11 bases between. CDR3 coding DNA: TGTGCCAGCAGTTACTCAATCGATGGGTATGAGCAGTTCTTC. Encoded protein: CASSYSIDGYEQFF.

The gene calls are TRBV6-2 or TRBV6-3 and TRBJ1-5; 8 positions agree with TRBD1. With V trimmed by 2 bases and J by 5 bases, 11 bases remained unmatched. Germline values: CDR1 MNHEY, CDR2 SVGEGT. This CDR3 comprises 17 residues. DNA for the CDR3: TGTGCCAGCAGTTACCCCTCCGGCACAGGGGGGTATCAGCCCCAGCATTTT. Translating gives CASSYPSGTGGYQPQHF.

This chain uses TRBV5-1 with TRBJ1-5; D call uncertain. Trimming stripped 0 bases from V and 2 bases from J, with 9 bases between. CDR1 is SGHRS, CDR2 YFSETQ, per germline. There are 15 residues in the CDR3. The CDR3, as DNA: TGCGCCAGCAGCTTGGAAGGGTTCGGCAATCAGCCCCAGCATTTT. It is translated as CASSLEGFGNQPQHF.

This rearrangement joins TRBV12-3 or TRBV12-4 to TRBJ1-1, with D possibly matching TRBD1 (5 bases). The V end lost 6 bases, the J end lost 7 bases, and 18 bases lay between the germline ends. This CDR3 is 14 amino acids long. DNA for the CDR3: TGTGCCAGCAGCTTACAGGATGGGCACCTTGAAGCTTTCTTT. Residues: CASSLQDGHLEAFF.

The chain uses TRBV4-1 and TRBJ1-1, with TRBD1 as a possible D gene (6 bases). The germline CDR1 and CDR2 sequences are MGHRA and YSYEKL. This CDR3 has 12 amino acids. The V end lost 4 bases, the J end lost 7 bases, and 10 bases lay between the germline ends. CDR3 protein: CASSLKGDEAFF. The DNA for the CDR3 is TGCGCCAGCAGCCTAAAGGGGGATGAAGCTTTCTTT.

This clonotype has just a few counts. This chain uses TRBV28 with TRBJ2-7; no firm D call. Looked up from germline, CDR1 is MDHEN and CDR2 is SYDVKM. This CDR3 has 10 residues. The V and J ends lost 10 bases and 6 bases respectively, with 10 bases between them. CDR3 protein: CATHQSEQYF. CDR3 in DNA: TGTGCCACCCACCAGTCCGAGCAGTACTTC.

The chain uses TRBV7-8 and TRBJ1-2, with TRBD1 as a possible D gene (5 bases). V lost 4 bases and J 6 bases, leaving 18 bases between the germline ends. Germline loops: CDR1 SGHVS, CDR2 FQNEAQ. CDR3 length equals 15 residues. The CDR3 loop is CASSYPPGRGDGYTF. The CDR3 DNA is TGTGCCAGCAGCTATCCCCCAGGGCGCGGAGATGGCTACACCTTC. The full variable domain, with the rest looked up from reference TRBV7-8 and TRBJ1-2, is GAGVSQSPRYKVAKRGQDVALRCDPISGHVSLFWYQQALGQGPEFLTYFQNEAQLDKSGLPSDRFFAERPEGSVSTLKIQRTQQEDSAVYLCASSYPPGRGDGYTFGSGTRLTVV.

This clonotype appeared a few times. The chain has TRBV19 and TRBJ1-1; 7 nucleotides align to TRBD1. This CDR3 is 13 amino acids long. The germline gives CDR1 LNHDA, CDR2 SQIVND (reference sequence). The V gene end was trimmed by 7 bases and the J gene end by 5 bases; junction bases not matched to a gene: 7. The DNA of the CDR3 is TGTGCCAGTAAGAACAGGGGTGGTACTGAAGCTTTCTTT. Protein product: CASKNRGGTEAFF.

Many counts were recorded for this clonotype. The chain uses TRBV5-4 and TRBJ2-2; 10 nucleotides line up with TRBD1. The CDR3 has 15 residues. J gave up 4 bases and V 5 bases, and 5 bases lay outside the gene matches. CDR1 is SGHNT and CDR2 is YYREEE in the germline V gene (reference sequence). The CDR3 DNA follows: TGTGCCAGCAGTTCCGGGACAGGGGCCACCGGGGAGCTGTTTTTT. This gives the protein CASSSGTGATGELFF. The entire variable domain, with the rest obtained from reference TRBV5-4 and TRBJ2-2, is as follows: ETGVTQSPTHLIKTRGQQVTLRCSSQSGHNTVSWYQQALGQGPQFIFQYYREEENGRGNFPPRFSGLQFPNYSSELNVNALELDDSALYLCASSSGTGATGELFFGEGSRLTVL.

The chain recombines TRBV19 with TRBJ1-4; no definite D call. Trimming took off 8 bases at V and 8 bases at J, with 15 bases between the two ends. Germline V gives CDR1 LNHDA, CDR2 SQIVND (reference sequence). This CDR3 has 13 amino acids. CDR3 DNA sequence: TGTGCCAGTCCGATGGGAAGATGGGAAAAACTGTTTTTT. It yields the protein CASPMGRWEKLFF.

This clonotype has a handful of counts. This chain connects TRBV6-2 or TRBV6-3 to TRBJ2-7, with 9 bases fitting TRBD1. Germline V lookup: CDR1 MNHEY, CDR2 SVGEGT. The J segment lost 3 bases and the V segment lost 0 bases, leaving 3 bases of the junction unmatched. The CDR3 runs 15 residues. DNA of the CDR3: TGTGCCAGCAGTTACTCGAAGGACAGGGGCTACGAGCAGTACTTC. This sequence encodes CASSYSKDRGYEQYF.

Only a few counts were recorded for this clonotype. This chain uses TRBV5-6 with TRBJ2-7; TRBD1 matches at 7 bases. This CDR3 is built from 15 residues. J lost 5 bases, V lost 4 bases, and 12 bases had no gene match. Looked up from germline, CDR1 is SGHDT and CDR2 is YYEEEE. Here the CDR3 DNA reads TGTGCCAGCAGCAACTTAGGCTACAGGGGCGACGAGCAGTACTTC. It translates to CASSNLGYRGDEQYF.

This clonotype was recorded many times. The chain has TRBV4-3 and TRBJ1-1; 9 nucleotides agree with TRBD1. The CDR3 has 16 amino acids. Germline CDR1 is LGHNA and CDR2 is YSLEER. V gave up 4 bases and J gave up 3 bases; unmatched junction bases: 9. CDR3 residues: CASSPTGGAWDTEAFF. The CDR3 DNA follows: TGCGCCAGCAGCCCCACAGGGGGCGCTTGGGACACTGAAGCTTTCTTT.

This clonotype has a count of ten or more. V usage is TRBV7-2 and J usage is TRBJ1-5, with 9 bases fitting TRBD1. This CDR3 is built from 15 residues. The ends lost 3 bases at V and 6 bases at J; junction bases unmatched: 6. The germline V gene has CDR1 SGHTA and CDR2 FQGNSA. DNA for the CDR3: TGTGCCAGCAGCTTCCATACGGGACAGGGTCAGCCCCAGCATTTT. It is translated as CASSFHTGQGQPQHF.

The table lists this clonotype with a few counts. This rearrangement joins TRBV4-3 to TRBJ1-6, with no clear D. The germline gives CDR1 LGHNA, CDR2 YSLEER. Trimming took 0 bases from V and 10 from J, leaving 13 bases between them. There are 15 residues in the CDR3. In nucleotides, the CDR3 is TGCGCCAGCAGCCAAGATTCGGTGAGCTACTCACCCCTCCACTTT. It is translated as CASSQDSVSYSPLHF.

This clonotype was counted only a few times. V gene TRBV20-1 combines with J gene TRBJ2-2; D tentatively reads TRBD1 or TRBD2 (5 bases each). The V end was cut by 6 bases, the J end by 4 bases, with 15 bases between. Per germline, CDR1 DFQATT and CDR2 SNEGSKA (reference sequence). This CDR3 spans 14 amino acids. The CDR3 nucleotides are TGCAGTGCCAAACCGCAGGGACCCACCGGGGAGCTGTTTTTT. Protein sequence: CSAKPQGPTGELFF.

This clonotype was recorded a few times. CDR3 sequence reads: CASSEATGLLTEAFF. DNA of the CDR3: TGTGCCAGCAGTGAAGCCACGGGACTGCTAACTGAAGCTTTCTTT. This rearrangement joins TRBV6-1 to TRBJ1-1, with D perhaps matching TRBD1 (5 bases). The V end was cut by 0 bases, the J end by 5 bases, with 13 bases between. Germline V gene sequence: CDR1 MNHNS, CDR2 SASEGT. This CDR3 is built from 15 residues.

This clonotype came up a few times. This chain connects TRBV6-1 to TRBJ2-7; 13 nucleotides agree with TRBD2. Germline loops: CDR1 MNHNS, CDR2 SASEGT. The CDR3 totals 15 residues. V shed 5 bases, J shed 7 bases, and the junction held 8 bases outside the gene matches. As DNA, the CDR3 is TGTGCCAGCAGTCAGGGACTAGCGGGGCGTCGGGAGCAGTACTTC. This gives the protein CASSQGLAGRREQYF.

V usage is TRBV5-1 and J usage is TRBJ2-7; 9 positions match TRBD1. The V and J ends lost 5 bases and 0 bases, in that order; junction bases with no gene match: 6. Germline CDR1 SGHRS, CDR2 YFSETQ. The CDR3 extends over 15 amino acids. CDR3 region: CASSYGQGNSYEQYF. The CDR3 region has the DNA TGCGCCAGCAGTTACGGACAGGGGAACTCCTACGAGCAGTACTTC. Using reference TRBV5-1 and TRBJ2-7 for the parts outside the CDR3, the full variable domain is KAGVTQTPRYLIKTRGQQVTLSCSPISGHRSVSWYQQTPGQGLQFLFEYFSETQRNKGNFPGRFSGRQFSNSRSEMNVSTLELGDSALYLCASSYGQGNSYEQYFGPGTRLTVT.

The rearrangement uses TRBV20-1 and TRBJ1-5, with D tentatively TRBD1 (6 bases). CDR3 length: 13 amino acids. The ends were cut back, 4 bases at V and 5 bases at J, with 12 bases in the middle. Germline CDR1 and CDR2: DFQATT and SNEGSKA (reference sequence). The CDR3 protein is CSATRGADQPQHF. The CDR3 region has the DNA TGCAGTGCTACAAGGGGGGCCGATCAGCCCCAGCATTTT.

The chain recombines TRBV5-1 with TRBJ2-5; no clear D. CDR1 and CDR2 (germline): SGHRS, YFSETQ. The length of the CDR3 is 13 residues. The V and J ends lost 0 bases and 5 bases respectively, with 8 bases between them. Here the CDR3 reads CASSLGIGETQYF. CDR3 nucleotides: TGCGCCAGCAGCTTGGGCATCGGGGAGACCCAGTACTTC.

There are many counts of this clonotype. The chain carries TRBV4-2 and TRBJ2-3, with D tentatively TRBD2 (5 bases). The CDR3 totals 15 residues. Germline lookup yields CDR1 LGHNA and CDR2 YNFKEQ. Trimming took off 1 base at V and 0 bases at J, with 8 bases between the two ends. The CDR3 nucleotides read TGTGCCAGCAGCCAAGGGTCGGGGAGCACAGATACGCAGTATTTT. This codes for CASSQGSGSTDTQYF.

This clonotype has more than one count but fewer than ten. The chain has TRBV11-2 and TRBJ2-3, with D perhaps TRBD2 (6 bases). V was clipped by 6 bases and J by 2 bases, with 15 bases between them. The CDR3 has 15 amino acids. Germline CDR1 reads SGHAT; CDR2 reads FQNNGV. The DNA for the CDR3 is TGTGCCAGCAGTACCCCGGGACTGATCACAGATACGCAGTATTTT. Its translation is CASSTPGLITDTQYF.

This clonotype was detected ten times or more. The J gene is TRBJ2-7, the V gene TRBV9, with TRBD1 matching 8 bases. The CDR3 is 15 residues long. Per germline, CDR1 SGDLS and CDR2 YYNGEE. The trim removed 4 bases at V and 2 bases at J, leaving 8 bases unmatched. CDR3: CASSPGAGGAYEQYF. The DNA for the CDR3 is TGTGCCAGCAGCCCCGGGGCAGGGGGCGCCTACGAGCAGTACTTC.

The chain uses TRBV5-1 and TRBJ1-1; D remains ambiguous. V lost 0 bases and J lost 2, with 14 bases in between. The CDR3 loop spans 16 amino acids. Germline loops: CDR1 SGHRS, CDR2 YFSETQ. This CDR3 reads CASSLGVFQTNTEAFF. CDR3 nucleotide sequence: TGCGCCAGCAGCTTGGGTGTGTTTCAGACCAACACTGAAGCTTTCTTT.

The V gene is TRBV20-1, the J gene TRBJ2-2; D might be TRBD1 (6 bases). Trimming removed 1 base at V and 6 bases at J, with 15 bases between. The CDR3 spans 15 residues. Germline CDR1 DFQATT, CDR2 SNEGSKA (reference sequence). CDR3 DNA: TGCAGTGCTAGAGCGGCAGGGGTTAGGGCCGGGGAGCTGTTTTTT. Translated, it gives CSARAAGVRAGELFF.

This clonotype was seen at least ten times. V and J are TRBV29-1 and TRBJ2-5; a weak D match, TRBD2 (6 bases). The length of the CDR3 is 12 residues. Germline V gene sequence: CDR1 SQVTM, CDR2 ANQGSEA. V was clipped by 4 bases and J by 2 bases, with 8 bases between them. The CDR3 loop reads CSVAGLQETQYF. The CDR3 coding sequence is TGCAGCGTTGCGGGACTGCAAGAGACCCAGTACTTC. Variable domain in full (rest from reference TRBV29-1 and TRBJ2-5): SAVISQKPSRDICQRGTSLTIQCQVDSQVTMMFWYRQQPGQSLTLIATANQGSEATYESGFVIDKFPISRPNLTFSTLTVSNMSPEDSSIYLCSVAGLQETQYFGPGTRLLVL.

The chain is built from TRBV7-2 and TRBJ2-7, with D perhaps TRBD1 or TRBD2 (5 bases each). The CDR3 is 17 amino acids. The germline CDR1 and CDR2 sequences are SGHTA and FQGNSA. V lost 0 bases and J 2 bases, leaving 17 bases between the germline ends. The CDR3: CASSLAVMGTSAYEQYF. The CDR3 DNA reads TGTGCCAGCAGCTTAGCGGTTATGGGGACGTCGGCCTACGAGCAGTACTTC.